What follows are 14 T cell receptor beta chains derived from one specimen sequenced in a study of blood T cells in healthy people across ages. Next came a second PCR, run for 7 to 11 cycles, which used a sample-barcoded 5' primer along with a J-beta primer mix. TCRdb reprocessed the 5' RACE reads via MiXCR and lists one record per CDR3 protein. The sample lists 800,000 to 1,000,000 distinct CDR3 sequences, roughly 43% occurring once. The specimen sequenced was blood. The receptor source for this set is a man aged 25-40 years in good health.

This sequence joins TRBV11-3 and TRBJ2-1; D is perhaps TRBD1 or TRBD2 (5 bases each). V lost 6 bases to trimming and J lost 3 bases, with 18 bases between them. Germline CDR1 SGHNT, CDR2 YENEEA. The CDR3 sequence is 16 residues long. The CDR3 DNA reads TGTGCCAGCAGAGGGGCATGGACTCGGGGCTACAATGAGCAGTTCTTC. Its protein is CASRGAWTRGYNEQFF.

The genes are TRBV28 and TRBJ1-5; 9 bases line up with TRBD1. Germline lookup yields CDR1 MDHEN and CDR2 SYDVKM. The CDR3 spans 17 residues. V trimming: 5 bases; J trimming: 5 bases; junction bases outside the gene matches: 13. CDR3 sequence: CASSLHTGTGNHQPQHF. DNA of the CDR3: TGTGCCAGCAGTCTCCATACCGGGACAGGGAATCATCAGCCCCAGCATTTT. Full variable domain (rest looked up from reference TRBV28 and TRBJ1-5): DVKVTQSSRYLVKRTGEKVFLECVQDMDHENMFWYRQDPGLGLRLIYFSYDVKMKEKGDIPEGYSVSREKKERFSLILESASTNQTSMYLCASSLHTGTGNHQPQHFGDGTRLSIL.

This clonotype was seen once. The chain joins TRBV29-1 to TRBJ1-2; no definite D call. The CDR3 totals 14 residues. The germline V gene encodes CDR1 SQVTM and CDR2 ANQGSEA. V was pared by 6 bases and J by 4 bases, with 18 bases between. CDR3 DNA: TGCAGCGTCGCGCGTTGGACGGATTTCTATGGCTACACCTTC. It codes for CSVARWTDFYGYTF.

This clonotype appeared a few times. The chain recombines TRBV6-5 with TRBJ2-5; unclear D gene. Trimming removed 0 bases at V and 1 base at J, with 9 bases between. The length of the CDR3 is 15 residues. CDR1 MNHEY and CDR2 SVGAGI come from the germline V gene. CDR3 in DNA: TGTGCCAGCAGTTACTCCTCAGTCATCCAAGAGACCCAGTACTTC. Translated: CASSYSSVIQETQYF.

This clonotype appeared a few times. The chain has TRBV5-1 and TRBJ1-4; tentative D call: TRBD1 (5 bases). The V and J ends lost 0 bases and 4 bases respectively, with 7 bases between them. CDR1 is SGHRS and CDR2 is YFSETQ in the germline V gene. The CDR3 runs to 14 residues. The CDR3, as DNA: TGCGCCAGCAGCTTGGGACAGTTTAATGAAAAACTGTTTTTT. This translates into CASSLGQFNEKLFF.

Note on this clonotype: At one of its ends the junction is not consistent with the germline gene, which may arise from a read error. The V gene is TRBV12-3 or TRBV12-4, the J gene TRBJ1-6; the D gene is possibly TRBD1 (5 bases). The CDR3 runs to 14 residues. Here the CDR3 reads CASSQGDRISPLYF. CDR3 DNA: TGTGCCAGCAGCCAAGGGGACCGGATTTCACCCCTCTACTTT.

CDR3 DNA: TGTGCCAGCAGTTATCAGAAGACAGCGGGTGTGGACATTCAGTACTTC. Translated: CASSYQKTAGVDIQYF. The chain links TRBV6-2 or TRBV6-3 to TRBJ2-4, with D perhaps matching TRBD2 (6 bases). CDR3 length: 16 amino acids. Between the trimmed V and J ends, which lost 3 bases and 8 bases, there was a span of 20 bases. Germline V CDR1 and CDR2: MNHEY, SVGEGT.

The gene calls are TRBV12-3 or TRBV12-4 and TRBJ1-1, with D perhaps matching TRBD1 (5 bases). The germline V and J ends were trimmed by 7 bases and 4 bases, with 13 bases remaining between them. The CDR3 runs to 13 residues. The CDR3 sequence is CASTSGRFTEAFF. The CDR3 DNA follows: TGTGCCAGCACCTCGGGACGGTTCACTGAAGCTTTCTTT.

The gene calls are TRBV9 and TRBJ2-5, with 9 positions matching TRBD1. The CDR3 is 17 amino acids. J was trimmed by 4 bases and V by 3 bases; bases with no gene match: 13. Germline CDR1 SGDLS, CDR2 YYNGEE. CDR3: CASSALTGGEIGETQYF. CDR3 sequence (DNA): TGTGCCAGCAGCGCTTTGACAGGGGGGGAAATTGGAGAGACCCAGTACTTC.

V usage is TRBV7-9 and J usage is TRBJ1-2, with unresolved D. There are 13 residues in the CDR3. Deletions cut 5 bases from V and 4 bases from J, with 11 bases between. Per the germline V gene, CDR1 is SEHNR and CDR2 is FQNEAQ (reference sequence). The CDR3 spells CASSTPPPYGYTF. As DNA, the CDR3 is TGTGCCAGCAGCACCCCGCCGCCCTATGGCTACACCTTC.

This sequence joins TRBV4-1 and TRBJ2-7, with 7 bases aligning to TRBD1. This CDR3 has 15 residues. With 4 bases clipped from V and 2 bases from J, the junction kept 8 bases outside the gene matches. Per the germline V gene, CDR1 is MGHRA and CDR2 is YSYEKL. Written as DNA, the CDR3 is TGCGCCAGCAGCCCCTACCAGGGGGTCGCCTACGAGCAGTACTTC. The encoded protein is CASSPYQGVAYEQYF.

The CDR3 DNA sequence: TGTGCCAGCATCCAACTTTTAGATGGACTCGCGGGAGATACGCAGTATTTT. Translating gives CASIQLLDGLAGDTQYF. The chain combines TRBV12-3 or TRBV12-4 with TRBJ2-3; TRBD2 might be the D (5 bases). V lost 7 bases and J lost 5, with 25 bases in between. CDR3 length: 17 residues.

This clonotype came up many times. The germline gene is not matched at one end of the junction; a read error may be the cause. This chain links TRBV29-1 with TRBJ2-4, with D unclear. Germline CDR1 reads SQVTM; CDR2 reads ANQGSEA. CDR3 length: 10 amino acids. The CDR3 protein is CSVEENIQYF. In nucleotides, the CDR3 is TGCAGCGTCGAAGAAAACATTCAGTACTTC. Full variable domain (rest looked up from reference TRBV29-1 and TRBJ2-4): SAVISQKPSRDICQRGTSLTIQCQVDSQVTMMFWYRQQPGQSLTLIATANQGSEATYESGFVIDKFPISRPNLTFSTLTVSNMSPEDSSIYLCSVEENIQYFGAGTRLSVL.

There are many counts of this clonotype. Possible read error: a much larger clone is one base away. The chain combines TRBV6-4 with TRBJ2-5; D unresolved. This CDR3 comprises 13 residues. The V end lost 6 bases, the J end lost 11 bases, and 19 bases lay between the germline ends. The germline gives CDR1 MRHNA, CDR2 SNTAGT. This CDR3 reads CASSPLENSEQYF. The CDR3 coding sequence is TGTGCCAGCAGCCCTTTAGAGAACAGTGAGCAGTACTTC.